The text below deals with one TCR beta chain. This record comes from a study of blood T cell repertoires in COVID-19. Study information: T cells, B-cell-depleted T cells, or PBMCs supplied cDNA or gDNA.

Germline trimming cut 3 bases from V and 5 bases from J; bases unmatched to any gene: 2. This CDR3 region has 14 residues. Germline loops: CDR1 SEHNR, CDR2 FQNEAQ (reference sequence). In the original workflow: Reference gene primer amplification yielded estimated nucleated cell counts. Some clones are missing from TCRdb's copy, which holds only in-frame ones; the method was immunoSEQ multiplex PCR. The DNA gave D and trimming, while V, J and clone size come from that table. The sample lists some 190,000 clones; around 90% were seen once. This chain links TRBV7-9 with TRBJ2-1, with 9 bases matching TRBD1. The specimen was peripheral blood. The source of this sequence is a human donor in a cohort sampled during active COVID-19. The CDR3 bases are TGTGCCAGCAGCTTCGACAGGGGGGACAATGAGCAGTTCTTC. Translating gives CASSFDRGDNEQFF.